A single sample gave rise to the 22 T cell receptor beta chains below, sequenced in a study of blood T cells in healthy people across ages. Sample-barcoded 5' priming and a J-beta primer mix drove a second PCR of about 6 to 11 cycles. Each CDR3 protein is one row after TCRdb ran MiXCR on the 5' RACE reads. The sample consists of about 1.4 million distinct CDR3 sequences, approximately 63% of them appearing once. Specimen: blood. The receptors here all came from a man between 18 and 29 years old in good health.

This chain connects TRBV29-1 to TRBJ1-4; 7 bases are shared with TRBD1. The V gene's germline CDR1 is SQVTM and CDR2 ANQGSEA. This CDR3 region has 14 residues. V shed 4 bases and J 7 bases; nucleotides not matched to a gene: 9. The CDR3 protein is CSVGSAGGSEKLFF. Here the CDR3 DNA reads TGCAGCGTTGGGTCTGCAGGGGGGAGTGAAAAACTGTTTTTT.

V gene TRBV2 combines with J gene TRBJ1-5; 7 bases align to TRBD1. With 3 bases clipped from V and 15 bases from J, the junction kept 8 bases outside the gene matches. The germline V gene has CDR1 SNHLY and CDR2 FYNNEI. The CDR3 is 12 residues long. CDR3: CASSDTGAGSHF. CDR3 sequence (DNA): TGTGCCAGCAGTGACACAGGGGCCGGCTCGCATTTT. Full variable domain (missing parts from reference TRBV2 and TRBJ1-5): EPEVTQTPSHQVTQMGQEVILRCVPISNHLYFYWYRQILGQKVEFLVSFYNNEISEKSEIFDDQFSVERPDGSNFTLKIRSTKLEDSAMYFCASSDTGAGSHFGDGTRLSIL.

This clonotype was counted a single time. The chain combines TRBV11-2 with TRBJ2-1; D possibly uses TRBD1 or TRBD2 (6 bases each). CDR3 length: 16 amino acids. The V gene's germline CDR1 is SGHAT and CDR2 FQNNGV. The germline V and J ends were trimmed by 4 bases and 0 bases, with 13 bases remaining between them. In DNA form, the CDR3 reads TGTGCCAGCAGCTGGAGGGGGTTAAGCTCCTACAATGAGCAGTTCTTC. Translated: CASSWRGLSSYNEQFF.

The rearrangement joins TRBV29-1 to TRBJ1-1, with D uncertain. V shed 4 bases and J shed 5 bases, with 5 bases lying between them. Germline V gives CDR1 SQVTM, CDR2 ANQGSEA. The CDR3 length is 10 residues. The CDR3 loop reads CSVVWTEAFF. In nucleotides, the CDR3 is TGCAGCGTTGTATGGACTGAAGCTTTCTTT.

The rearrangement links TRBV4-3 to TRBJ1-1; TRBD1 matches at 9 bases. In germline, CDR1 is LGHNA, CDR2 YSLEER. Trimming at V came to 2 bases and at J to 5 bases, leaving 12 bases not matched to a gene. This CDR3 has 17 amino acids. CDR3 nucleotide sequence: TGCGCCAGCAGCCAAATGCGAGCGGGACAGGGAACGACTGAAGCTTTCTTT. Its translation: CASSQMRAGQGTTEAFF.

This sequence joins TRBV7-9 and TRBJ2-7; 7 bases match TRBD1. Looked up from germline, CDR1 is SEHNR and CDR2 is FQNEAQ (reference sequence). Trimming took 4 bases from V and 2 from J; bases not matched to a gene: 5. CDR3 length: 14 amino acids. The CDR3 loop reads CASSSNRGAYEQYF. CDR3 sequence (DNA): TGTGCCAGCAGCTCAAACAGGGGCGCCTACGAGCAGTACTTC.

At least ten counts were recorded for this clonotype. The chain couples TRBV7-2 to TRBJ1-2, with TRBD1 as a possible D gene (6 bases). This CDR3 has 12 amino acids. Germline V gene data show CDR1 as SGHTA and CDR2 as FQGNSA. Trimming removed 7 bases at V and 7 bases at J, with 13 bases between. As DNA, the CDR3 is TGTGCCAGCACAGCGGGGGCTGGTGGCTACACCTTC. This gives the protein CASTAGAGGYTF.

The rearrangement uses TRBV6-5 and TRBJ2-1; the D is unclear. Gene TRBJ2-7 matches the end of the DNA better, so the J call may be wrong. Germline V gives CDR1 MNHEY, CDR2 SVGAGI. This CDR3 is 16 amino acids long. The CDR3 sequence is CASRPVALSSYNEQYF. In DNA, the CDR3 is TGTGCCAGCAGGCCCGTTGCGTTGAGCTCCTACAATGAGCAGTACTTC.

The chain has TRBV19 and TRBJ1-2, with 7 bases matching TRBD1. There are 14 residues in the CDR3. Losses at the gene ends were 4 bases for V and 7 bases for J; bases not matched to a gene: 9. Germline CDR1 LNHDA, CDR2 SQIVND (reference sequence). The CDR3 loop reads CASSSVTGKRGYTF. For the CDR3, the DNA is TGTGCCAGTAGTAGCGTGACAGGGAAGCGTGGCTACACCTTC.

The CDR3 nucleotides read TGTGCCAGCAGTGGAAGGGGCGGTAAGTCCTACGAGCAGTACTTC. It codes for CASSGRGGKSYEQYF. J is TRBJ2-7 and V is TRBV2; a possible D gene is TRBD1 (5 bases). Trimming removed 4 bases from V and 1 base from J, with 14 bases in between. The CDR3 runs 15 residues. Germline V gene data show CDR1 as SNHLY and CDR2 as FYNNEI. The full variable domain, in which reference TRBV2 and TRBJ2-7 provide the parts outside the CDR3, is EPEVTQTPSHQVTQMGQEVILRCVPISNHLYFYWYRQILGQKVEFLVSFYNNEISEKSEIFDDQFSVERPDGSNFTLKIRSTKLEDSAMYFCASSGRGGKSYEQYFGPGTRLTVT.

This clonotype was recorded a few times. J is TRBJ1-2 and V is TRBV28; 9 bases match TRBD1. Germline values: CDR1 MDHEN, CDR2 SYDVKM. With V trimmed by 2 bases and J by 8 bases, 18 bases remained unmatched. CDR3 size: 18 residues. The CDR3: CASSLRSFTIGQGLGYTF. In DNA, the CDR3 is TGTGCCAGCAGTTTACGGTCGTTCACCATCGGACAGGGGTTGGGCTACACCTTC.

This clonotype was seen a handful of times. Here the CDR3 DNA reads TGTGCCAGCAGTTTACTAGCGTCTCCCTACGAGCAGTACTTC. It translates to CASSLLASPYEQYF. The V call is TRBV27, the J call TRBJ2-7; perhaps TRBD2 as D (6 bases). CDR1 and CDR2 (germline): MNHEY, SMNVEV (reference sequence). This CDR3 comprises 14 residues. V was trimmed by 2 bases and J by 2 bases, leaving 10 bases between them.

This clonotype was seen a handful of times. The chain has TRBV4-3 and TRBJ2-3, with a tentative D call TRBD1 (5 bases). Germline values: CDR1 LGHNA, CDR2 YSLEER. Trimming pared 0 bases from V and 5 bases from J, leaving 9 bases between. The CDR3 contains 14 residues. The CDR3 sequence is CASSQDFQGDTQYF. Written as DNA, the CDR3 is TGCGCCAGCAGCCAAGATTTTCAGGGAGATACGCAGTATTTT.

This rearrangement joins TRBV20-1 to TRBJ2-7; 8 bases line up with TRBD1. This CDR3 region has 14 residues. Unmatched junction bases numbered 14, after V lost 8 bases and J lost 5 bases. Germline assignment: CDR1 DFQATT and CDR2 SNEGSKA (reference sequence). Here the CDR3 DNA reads TGCAGTCCCCAACAGACAGGGGTGACCGACGAGCAGTACTTC. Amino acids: CSPQQTGVTDEQYF.

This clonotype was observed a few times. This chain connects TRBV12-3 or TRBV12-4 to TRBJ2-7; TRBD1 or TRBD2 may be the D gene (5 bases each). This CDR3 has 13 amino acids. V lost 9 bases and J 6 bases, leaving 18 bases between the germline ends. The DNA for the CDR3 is TGTGCCAGTTCCGGGACCGCGAAGGGCGAGCAGTACTTC. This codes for CASSGTAKGEQYF.

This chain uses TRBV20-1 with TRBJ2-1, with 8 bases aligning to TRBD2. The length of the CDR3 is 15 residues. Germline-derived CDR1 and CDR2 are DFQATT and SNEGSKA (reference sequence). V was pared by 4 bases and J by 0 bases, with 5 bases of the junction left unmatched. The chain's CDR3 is CSATSGGSSYNEQFF. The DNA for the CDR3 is TGCAGTGCTACGAGCGGGGGCAGCTCCTACAATGAGCAGTTCTTC.

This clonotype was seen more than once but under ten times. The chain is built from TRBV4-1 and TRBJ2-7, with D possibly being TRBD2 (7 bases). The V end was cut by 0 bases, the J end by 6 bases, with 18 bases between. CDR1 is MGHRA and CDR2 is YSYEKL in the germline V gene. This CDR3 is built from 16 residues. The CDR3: CASSQDGTGRVSEQYF. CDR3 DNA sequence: TGCGCCAGCAGCCAAGATGGCACAGGGAGGGTCTCCGAGCAGTACTTC.

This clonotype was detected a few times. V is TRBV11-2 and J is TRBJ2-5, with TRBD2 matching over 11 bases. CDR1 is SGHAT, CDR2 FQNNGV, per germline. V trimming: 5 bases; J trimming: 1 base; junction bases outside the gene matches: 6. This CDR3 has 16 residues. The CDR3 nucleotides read TGTGCCAGCAGCGTACTAGCGGGAGTCTTCCAAGAGACCCAGTACTTC. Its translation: CASSVLAGVFQETQYF.

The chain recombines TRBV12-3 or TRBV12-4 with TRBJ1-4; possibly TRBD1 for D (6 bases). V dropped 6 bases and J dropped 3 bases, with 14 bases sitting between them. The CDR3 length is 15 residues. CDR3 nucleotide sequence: TGTGCCAGCAGGTATTCGAGACAGGCTAATGAAAAACTGTTTTTT. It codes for CASRYSRQANEKLFF.

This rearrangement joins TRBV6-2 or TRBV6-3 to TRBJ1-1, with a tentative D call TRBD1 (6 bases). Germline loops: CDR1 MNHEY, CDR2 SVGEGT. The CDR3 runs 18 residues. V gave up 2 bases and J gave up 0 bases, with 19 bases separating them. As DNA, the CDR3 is TGTGCCAGCAGTTACCCGACTAACAGGGCCTACATGAACACTGAAGCTTTCTTT. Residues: CASSYPTNRAYMNTEAFF.

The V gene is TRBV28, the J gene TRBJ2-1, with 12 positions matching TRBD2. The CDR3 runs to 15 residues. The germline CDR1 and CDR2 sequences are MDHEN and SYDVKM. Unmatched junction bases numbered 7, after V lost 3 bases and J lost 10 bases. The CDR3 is CASSFLAGGPGEQFF. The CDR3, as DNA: TGTGCCAGCAGTTTCCTAGCGGGGGGGCCCGGCGAGCAGTTCTTC.

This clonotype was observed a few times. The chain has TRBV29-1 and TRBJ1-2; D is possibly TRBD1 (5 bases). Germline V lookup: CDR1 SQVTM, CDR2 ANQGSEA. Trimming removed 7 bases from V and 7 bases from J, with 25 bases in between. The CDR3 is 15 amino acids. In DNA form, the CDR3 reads TGCAGCGCTAAAGATCCACAGGAAACGCGTCTTGGCTACACCTTC. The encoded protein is CSAKDPQETRLGYTF.